What follows is one TCR beta chain and its context. Its antigen is currently unknown. CDR1 LNHDA and CDR2 SQIVND come from the germline V gene (reference sequence). The CDR3 extends over 17 amino acids. V was cut by 6 bases and J by 4 bases, with 22 bases left in between. Donors were Caucasian adults residing in Nashville, Tennessee, USA. The data originate from a study of shared clonotypes between healthy human individuals. About the research overall: Aged between 18 and 49, the donors were a couple of women and a few men.

Study findings and constraints: Few donors restricted represented genetic and exposure-history diversity.

The DNA input per sorted-subset replicate PCR was 200 ng, corresponding to roughly 31,000 T cell genomes. TCRdb keeps only in-frame clones here, not all; method: immunoSEQ multiplex PCR. The data show roughly 1 million clones, approximately 68% seen once. The material sequenced was memory CD4+ T cells sorted from blood. Subset indicated: CD45RA-negative fraction. The receptor's source is a man aged 18 to 30 in good health. The rearrangement uses TRBV19 and TRBJ1-3, with D perhaps matching TRBD1 (6 bases). CDR3 sequence: CASSGLTGGSWGNTIYF. CDR3 DNA: TGTGCCAGTAGCGGATTGACGGGGGGCTCGTGGGGAAACACCATATATTTT.